This T cell receptor beta chain was observed in a study of response to subunit inactivated influenza vaccine (dated by TCRdb to the late 2010s). Describing the broader study: Deep quantitative T cell receptor repertoire profiling was used in the study to track responses to a trivalent subunit inactivated influenza vaccine.

In the case of this clonotype: It has no known antigen specificity. Base-call qualities are not available, and no considerably larger clone is one nucleotide away.

According to the germline V gene, CDR1 reads SGHRS and CDR2 reads YFSETQ. Its CDR3 holds 17 amino acids, cysteine through phenylalanine. The DNA shown is the 51-base CDR3, in frame from base 1. V is trimmed back by 0 bases and J by 3 bases, and the junction contains 10 bases that no gene match accounts for. Overall study results and their limits: The authors proposed that each seasonal influenza vaccination may bring in only a limited number of new T cells.

Receptors were amplified or captured by RT-PCR. TCRdb records Illumina HiSeq 2500 as the sequencer. In TCRdb, the public reads were trimmed at Q25 with fastp and aligned with MiXCR, with productive beta chains retained. Each entry merges the rows of one CDR3 protein and shows their most common DNA and genes. The sample table holds hundreds of thousands of distinct CDR3 sequences, of which around 15% were seen once. The top ten constitute approximately 7.6% of the sample. This receptor was obtained from a man in his fifties who received an inactivated influenza vaccine. Donor details come from another sample of the same person, matched by shared clones. Recombination linked TRBV5-1 to TRBJ2-7; 9 of the junction bases match TRBD2. Sequencing used PBMCs from blood, obtained roughly 2 weeks before vaccination. The CDR3 amino acid sequence is: CASSLAPSGGIGYEQYF. The nucleotides are TGCGCCAGCAGCTTGGCTCCCAGCGGGGGGATCGGCTACGAGCAGTACTTC.